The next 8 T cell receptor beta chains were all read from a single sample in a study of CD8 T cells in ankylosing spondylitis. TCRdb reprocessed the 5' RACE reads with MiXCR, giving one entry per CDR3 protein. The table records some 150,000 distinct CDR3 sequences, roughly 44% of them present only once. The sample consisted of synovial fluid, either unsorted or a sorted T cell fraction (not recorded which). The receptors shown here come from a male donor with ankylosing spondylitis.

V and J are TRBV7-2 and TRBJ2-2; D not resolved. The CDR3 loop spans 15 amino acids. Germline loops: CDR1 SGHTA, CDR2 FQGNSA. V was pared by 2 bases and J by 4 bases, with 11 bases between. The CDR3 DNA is TGTGCCAGCAGCTTAAATGTTCTGGGCACCGGGGAGCTGTTTTTT. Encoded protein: CASSLNVLGTGELFF.

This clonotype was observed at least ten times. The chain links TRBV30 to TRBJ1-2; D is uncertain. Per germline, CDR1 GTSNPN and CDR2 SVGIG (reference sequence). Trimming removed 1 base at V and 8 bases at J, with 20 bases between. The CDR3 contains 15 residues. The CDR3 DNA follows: TGTGCCTGGAGTGGTGGGCAAGGGCTTATAGAGGGCTACACCTTC. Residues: CAWSGGQGLIEGYTF. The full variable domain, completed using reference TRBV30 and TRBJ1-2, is SQTIHQWPATLVQPVGSPLSLECTVEGTSNPNLYWYRQAAGRGLQLLFYSVGIGQISSEVPQNLSASRPQDRQFILSSKKLLLSDSGFYLCAWSGGQGLIEGYTFGSGTRLTVV.

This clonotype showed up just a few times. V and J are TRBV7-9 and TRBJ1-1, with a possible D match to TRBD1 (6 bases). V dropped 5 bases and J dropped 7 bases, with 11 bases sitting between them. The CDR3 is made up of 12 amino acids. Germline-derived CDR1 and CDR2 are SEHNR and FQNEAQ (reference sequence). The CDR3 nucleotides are TGTGCCAGCAGCCCTCAGGGGATTGAAGCTTTCTTT. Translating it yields CASSPQGIEAFF.

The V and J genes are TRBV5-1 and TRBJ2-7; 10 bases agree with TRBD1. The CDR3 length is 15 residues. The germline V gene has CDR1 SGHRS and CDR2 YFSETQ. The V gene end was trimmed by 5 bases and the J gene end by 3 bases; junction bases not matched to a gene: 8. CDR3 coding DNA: TGCGCCAGCAGTCGTCCGGGACAGGGGCTCTACGAGCAGTACTTC. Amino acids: CASSRPGQGLYEQYF. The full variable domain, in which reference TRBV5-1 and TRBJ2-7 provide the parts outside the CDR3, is KAGVTQTPRYLIKTRGQQVTLSCSPISGHRSVSWYQQTPGQGLQFLFEYFSETQRNKGNFPGRFSGRQFSNSRSEMNVSTLELGDSALYLCASSRPGQGLYEQYFGPGTRLTVT.

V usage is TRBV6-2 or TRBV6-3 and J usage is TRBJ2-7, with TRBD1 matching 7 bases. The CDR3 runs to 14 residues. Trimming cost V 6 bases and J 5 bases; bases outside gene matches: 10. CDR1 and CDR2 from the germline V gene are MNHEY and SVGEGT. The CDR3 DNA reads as TGTGCCAGCAGCCCCCCGGGACAGATAGACGAGCAGTACTTC. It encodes CASSPPGQIDEQYF.

CDR3 sequence reads: CATSRVERPGETQYF. The DNA for the CDR3 is TGTGCCACCAGCAGAGTGGAAAGACCGGGAGAGACCCAGTACTTC. J is TRBJ2-5 and V is TRBV15; D is uncertain. There are 15 residues in the CDR3. Looked up from germline, CDR1 is LNHNV and CDR2 is YYDKDF (reference sequence). Trimming shortened V by 1 base and J by 4 bases, and 13 bases separated the two germline ends.

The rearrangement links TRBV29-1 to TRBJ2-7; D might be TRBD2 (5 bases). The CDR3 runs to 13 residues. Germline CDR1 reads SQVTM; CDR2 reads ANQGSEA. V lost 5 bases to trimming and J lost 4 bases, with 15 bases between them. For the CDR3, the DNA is TGCAGCGTTCACAGCGGAGGAGAATACGAGCAGTACTTC. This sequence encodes CSVHSGGEYEQYF.

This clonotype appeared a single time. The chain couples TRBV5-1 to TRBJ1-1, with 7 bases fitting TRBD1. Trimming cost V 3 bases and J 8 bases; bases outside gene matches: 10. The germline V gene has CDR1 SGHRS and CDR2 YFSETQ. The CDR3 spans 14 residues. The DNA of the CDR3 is TGCGCCAGCAGCTCGGCGACAGGGTTTGGGGAAGCTTTCTTT. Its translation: CASSSATGFGEAFF.